The 8 T cell receptor beta chains below were found in one sample sequenced in a study of shared clonotypes between healthy human individuals. Generated by immunoSEQ multiplex PCR, the TCRdb table keeps only in-frame clones and is missing some. The sample records about 2.5 million clones, around 90% being singletons. The sequenced sample consisted of naive CD4+ T cells from PBMCs. Subset given: CD45RA+ positively selected. All receptors come from a man younger than 35 in good health. Some clones in this sample may be carry-over from other donors' samples.

This chain joins TRBV29-1 and TRBJ2-1; weak D call: TRBD1 (5 bases). V was clipped by 5 bases and J by 1 base, with 12 bases between them. This CDR3 has 14 residues. The V gene's germline CDR1 is SQVTM and CDR2 ANQGSEA. The CDR3 region has the DNA TGCAGCGTTAATCGACAGAATTCCTACAATGAGCAGTTCTTC. Translated: CSVNRQNSYNEQFF.

The gene calls are TRBV28 and TRBJ2-7; the match to TRBD2 covers 9 bases. V was clipped by 5 bases and J by 4 bases; unmatched bases: 9. The CDR3 runs to 15 residues. Germline V gene sequence: CDR1 MDHEN, CDR2 SYDVKM. CDR3: CASSVPGLAIYEQYF. DNA for the CDR3: TGTGCCAGCAGTGTACCGGGACTAGCCATATACGAGCAGTACTTC.

This chain uses TRBV28 with TRBJ2-7, with D perhaps matching TRBD2 (6 bases). CDR3 length: 12 amino acids. V dropped 5 bases and J dropped 6 bases, with 11 bases sitting between them. Germline CDR1 and CDR2: MDHEN and SYDVKM. The CDR3 region is CASSPLAFEQYF. The CDR3 coding sequence is TGTGCCAGCAGTCCCCTAGCGTTCGAGCAGTACTTC.

The chain employs TRBV28 and TRBJ2-1; 9 nucleotides align to TRBD2. J lost 2 bases, V lost 4 bases, and 9 bases had no gene match. CDR3 length equals 17 residues. Germline values: CDR1 MDHEN, CDR2 SYDVKM. The CDR3 sequence: CASSSPGLAPAYNEQFF. CDR3 sequence (DNA): TGTGCCAGCAGTTCCCCGGGACTAGCACCCGCCTACAATGAGCAGTTCTTC. Based on the CDR3 plus reference TRBV28 and TRBJ2-1, the full variable domain is DVKVTQSSRYLVKRTGEKVFLECVQDMDHENMFWYRQDPGLGLRLIYFSYDVKMKEKGDIPEGYSVSREKKERFSLILESASTNQTSMYLCASSSPGLAPAYNEQFFGPGTRLTVL.

Comment on this clone: The same CDR3 also results from other DNA sequences found in this sample. The V gene is TRBV30, the J gene TRBJ2-7, with 8 bases lining up with TRBD1. Trimming cost V 0 bases and J 3 bases; bases outside gene matches: 1. The length of the CDR3 is 13 residues. Germline V gives CDR1 GTSNPN, CDR2 SVGIG (reference sequence). The CDR3 nucleotides are TGTGCCTGGAGTGTAGGACAGGGCTACGAGCAGTACTTC. This encodes CAWSVGQGYEQYF.

Comments on this clone: Distinct nucleotide sequences in the sample also encode this CDR3. The chain joins TRBV30 to TRBJ1-1; D remains ambiguous. CDR1 and CDR2 from the germline V gene are GTSNPN and SVGIG (reference sequence). The V and J ends lost 0 bases and 1 base respectively, with 0 bases between them. The CDR3 runs to 11 residues. The CDR3 protein is CAWSVNTEAFF. In nucleotides, the CDR3 is TGTGCCTGGAGTGTGAACACTGAAGCTTTCTTT.

The rearrangement uses TRBV7-9 and TRBJ2-2; 12 bases map to TRBD2. Looked up from germline, CDR1 is SEHNR and CDR2 is FQNEAQ (reference sequence). CDR3 length: 17 amino acids. Germline trimming cut 5 bases from V and 5 bases from J; bases unmatched to any gene: 9. Here the CDR3 reads CASSPTGTSGPTGELFF. CDR3 coding DNA: TGTGCCAGCAGCCCTACGGGGACTAGCGGGCCGACCGGGGAGCTGTTTTTT. Looking up the rest from reference TRBV7-9 and TRBJ2-2 gives the full variable domain: DTGVSQNPRHKITKRGQNVTFRCDPISEHNRLYWYRQTLGQGPEFLTYFQNEAQLEKSRLLSDRFSAERPKGSFSTLEIQRTEQGDSAMYLCASSPTGTSGPTGELFFGEGSRLTVL.

In its sample, this clone was seen once. The chain recombines TRBV28 with TRBJ2-7, with D tentatively TRBD2 (5 bases). In germline, CDR1 is MDHEN, CDR2 SYDVKM. Trimming removed 7 bases from V and 0 bases from J, with 13 bases in between. The CDR3 length is 14 residues. CDR3 nucleotide sequence: TGTGCCAGCACCATCTCCGGGGACTCCTACGAGCAGTACTTC. Amino acid sequence: CASTISGDSYEQYF.